The clone carrying this TCR beta chain has only one observation. Its cognate antigen is unknown. This sample stems from a study of PD-L1 blockade in urothelial cancer. Overall study context: Male sex and bladder-origin urothelial cancer characterized about 85% of the 29 patients. Samples came from 3 weeks, at the second dose, and 6 weeks into treatment. General study points: Tumor-linked clones in blood grew more by 3 weeks in durable-benefit patients.

Indicated time point: pretreatment peripheral blood. Spike-ins of synthetic TCR analog templates went into each PCR. Profiled with immunoSEQ multiplex PCR; TCRdb holds only in-frame clones, not every one. The sample shows 50,000 or so clones, around 80% of them seen only once. The CDR3 spans 18 residues. The germline gives CDR1 SGHRS, CDR2 YFSETQ. J lost 5 bases, V lost 2 bases, and 13 bases had no gene match. Here the sequenced sample was PBMCs, taken around atezolizumab (anti-PD-L1) treatment. The chain joins TRBV5-1 to TRBJ2-3; TRBD2 aligns across 11 bases. The sequence was obtained from a man aged 65-85 years with urothelial cancer. The DNA of the CDR3 is TGCGCCAGCAGCTTTGTCCTTAGCGGGAGGGCCGGGAGAGATACGCAGTATTTT. It yields the protein CASSFVLSGRAGRDTQYF.